This T cell receptor beta chain was sequenced in a study of lymphopenia after photon versus proton radiotherapy. The CDR3 is made up of 14 amino acids. Germline V lookup: CDR1 MNHNS, CDR2 SASEGT. The V and J ends lost 6 bases and 2 bases, in that order; junction bases with no gene match: 4. Details on this clone: Its antigen is not known.

Study-wide points: Survival link was tested only in deceased patients; proton benefit remains a possibility. Proton therapy kept repertoires fairly stable, unlike photons, which gained effector/memory cells. Post-nadir TCR diversity decline inversely tracked overall survival among those who died.

Only in-frame clones appear in the TCRdb table, and some are missing; sequencing was by immunoSEQ multiplex PCR. The sample has over 40,000 clones, 92% seen once. The material was peripheral blood, obtained from a patient treated with photon-based radiotherapy. The chain carries TRBV6-1 and TRBJ1-3; 7 nucleotides align to TRBD1. This receptor was taken from a woman in her forties with cholangiocarcinoma. The CDR3 region is CASSRTGAGNTIYF. DNA for the CDR3: TGTGCCAGCAGCCGCACAGGGGCTGGAAACACCATATATTTT.